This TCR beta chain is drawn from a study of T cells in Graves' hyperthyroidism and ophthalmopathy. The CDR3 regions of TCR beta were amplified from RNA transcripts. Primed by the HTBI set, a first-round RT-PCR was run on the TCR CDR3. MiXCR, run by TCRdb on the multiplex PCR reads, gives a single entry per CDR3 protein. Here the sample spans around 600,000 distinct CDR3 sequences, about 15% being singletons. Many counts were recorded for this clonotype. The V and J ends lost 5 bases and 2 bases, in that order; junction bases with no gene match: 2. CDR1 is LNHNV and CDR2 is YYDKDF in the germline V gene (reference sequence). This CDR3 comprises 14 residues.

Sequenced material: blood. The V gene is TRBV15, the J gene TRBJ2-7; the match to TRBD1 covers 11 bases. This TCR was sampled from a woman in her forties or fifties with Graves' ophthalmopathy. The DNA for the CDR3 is TGTGCCACCAGCGTGGGACAGGGGGCCTACGAGCAGTACTTC. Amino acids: CATSVGQGAYEQYF.